Below are 10 T cell receptor beta chains sequenced from a single sample in a study of CD8 T cells in ankylosing spondylitis. Study-wide results and caveats: A TCR beta motif made of several highly homologous variants seemed typical of ankylosing spondylitis blood.

These receptors have no identified antigens. MiXCR, applied by TCRdb to the 5' RACE reads, yields one record per CDR3 protein. Among under 250,000 distinct CDR3 sequences listed, 6% to 8% were seen once. Sequencing used blood, either unsorted or a sorted T cell fraction (not recorded which). Receptors were obtained from a male donor with ankylosing spondylitis.

The CDR3: CATSRDLRRGNEQYF. The DNA of the CDR3 is TGTGCCACCAGCAGAGATCTTCGCCGTGGGAACGAGCAGTACTTC. This chain uses TRBV15 with TRBJ2-7, with D uncertain. V lost 0 bases and J lost 5, with 14 bases in between. The CDR3 extends over 15 amino acids. Per germline, CDR1 LNHNV and CDR2 YYDKDF (reference sequence).

This clonotype came up many times. The chain joins TRBV28 to TRBJ2-3, with 11 bases that match TRBD2. The CDR3 has 14 residues. With V trimmed by 5 bases and J by 3 bases, 1 base remained unmatched. The germline CDR1 and CDR2 sequences are MDHEN and SYDVKM. CDR3 loop: CASSRLAGTDTQYF. The CDR3 DNA reads as TGTGCCAGCAGTCGACTAGCGGGAACAGATACGCAGTATTTT.

This clonotype has ten or more counts. V gene TRBV6-5 combines with J gene TRBJ2-6, with TRBD2 as a possible D gene (5 bases). This CDR3 has 15 residues. Trimming cost V 2 bases and J 0 bases, with 5 bases left between them. Germline lookup yields CDR1 MNHEY and CDR2 SVGAGI. CDR3 bases: TGTGCCAGCAGTTACGGAGGCTCTGGGGCCAACGTCCTGACTTTC. Its translation: CASSYGGSGANVLTF.

This rearrangement joins TRBV19 to TRBJ2-5; tentative D call: TRBD1 (6 bases). V was trimmed by 1 base and J by 2 bases, leaving 11 bases between them. The CDR3 is 15 amino acids. The germline gives CDR1 LNHDA, CDR2 SQIVND (reference sequence). CDR3 protein: CASSIGGHEQETQYF. CDR3 nucleotide sequence: TGTGCCAGTAGTATAGGGGGACATGAACAAGAGACCCAGTACTTC.

In this sample, this clonotype turned up a few times. The chain recombines TRBV6-5 with TRBJ2-5; D possibly matches TRBD1 or TRBD2 (6 bases each). The CDR3 has 13 amino acids. In germline, CDR1 is MNHEY, CDR2 SVGAGI. With 1 base removed from V and 5 bases from J, the gap between germline ends came to 8 bases. Here the CDR3 reads CASSYWGAETQYF. The DNA for the CDR3 is TGTGCCAGCAGTTACTGGGGGGCTGAGACCCAGTACTTC.

V is TRBV4-2 and J is TRBJ2-1, with 7 bases that match TRBD2. The CDR3 is 13 amino acids. Trimming at V came to 4 bases and at J to 8 bases, leaving 5 bases not matched to a gene. From germline, CDR1 is LGHNA and CDR2 YNFKEQ. For the CDR3, the DNA is TGTGCCAGCAGCCGGACTGGGGGGGATGAGCAGTTCTTC. Its protein is CASSRTGGDEQFF.

In this sample, this clonotype is medium-sized (0.01 to 0.1%). This rearrangement joins TRBV3-2 to TRBJ2-1; the table calls TRBD1, which could not be checked here. TRBV3-2 is shown as a pseudogene. This CDR3 has 18 amino acids. The DNA for the CDR3 is TGTGCCAGCAGCCCCCGGACGAATCGAATGAGCTCCTACAATGAGCAGTTCTTC. It codes for CASSPRTNRMSSYNEQFF.

The V call is TRBV5-4, the J call TRBJ2-7; a possible D gene is TRBD1 (7 bases). V gave up 4 bases and J gave up 3 bases, with 17 bases separating them. Germline V gene sequence: CDR1 SGHNT, CDR2 YYREEE (reference sequence). This CDR3 is 15 amino acids long. The DNA for the CDR3 is TGTGCCAGCAGCCAGATGCAGGGGGGAAACTACGAGCAGTACTTC. Translating gives CASSQMQGGNYEQYF.

The chain joins TRBV13 to TRBJ2-7; a possible D gene is TRBD2 (6 bases). Trimming took off 5 bases at V and 1 base at J, with 15 bases between the two ends. Germline values: CDR1 PRHDT, CDR2 FYEKMQ (reference sequence). There are 15 residues in the CDR3. CDR3 loop: CASSPGREWSYEQYF. DNA of the CDR3: TGTGCCAGCAGCCCAGGACGGGAGTGGTCCTACGAGCAGTACTTC.

The gene calls are TRBV25-1 and TRBJ1-3; possible D gene TRBD1, 5 bases. V was clipped by 1 base and J by 3 bases, with 16 bases between them. The CDR3 loop spans 17 amino acids. Per the germline V gene, CDR1 is MGHDK and CDR2 is SYGVNS. CDR3 loop: CASSESVGGTYGNTIYF. The CDR3 DNA follows: TGTGCCAGCAGTGAATCCGTTGGCGGGACTTATGGAAACACCATATATTTT.